What follows are 19 T cell receptor beta chains derived from one specimen sequenced in a study of cytomegalovirus exposure and HLA in healthy donors. Vbeta (60) and Jbeta (13) primers were used in the PCR. TCRdb's copy holds only in-frame clones and misses some; the assay was immunoSEQ multiplex PCR. The sample consists of about 190,000 clones, more than 75% of them appearing once. The sequencing input was PBMCs. These receptors all come from a woman between 45 and 65 years old in good health and CMV-seropositive.

The chain carries TRBV2 and TRBJ1-2, with 9 bases identical to TRBD1. V lost 6 bases and J lost 1; bases outside the gene matches: 6. This CDR3 comprises 15 residues. Germline V gene lookup returns CDR1 SNHLY and CDR2 FYNNEI. The DNA of the CDR3 is TGTGCCAGCAGAGATGACAGGGGGGGTAACTATGGCTACACCTTC. Its protein product is CASRDDRGGNYGYTF.

The rearrangement uses TRBV9 and TRBJ2-1, with D maybe TRBD2 (6 bases). Looked up from germline, CDR1 is SGDLS and CDR2 is YYNGEE. This CDR3 contains 15 residues. Trimming pared 6 bases from V and 2 bases from J, leaving 15 bases between. CDR3: CASTPEAGPYNEQFF. DNA for the CDR3: TGTGCCAGCACCCCAGAGGCGGGGCCCTACAATGAGCAGTTCTTC.

V usage is TRBV30 and J usage is TRBJ2-1; no firm D call. The V end was cut by 3 bases, the J end by 8 bases, with 11 bases between. This CDR3 is 12 amino acids long. Germline V gene lookup returns CDR1 GTSNPN and CDR2 SVGIG (reference sequence). CDR3: CAWSPDTDEQFF. In DNA, the CDR3 is TGTGCCTGGAGCCCTGACACTGATGAGCAGTTCTTC.

The chain links TRBV7-9 to TRBJ2-1, with TRBD2 identical over 15 bases. V gave up 5 bases and J gave up 3 bases; unmatched junction bases: 5. The CDR3 is made up of 17 amino acids. The V gene's germline CDR1 is SEHNR and CDR2 FQNEAQ (reference sequence). CDR3: CASSPRTSGGGYNEQFF. The DNA for the CDR3 is TGTGCCAGCAGCCCTAGGACTAGCGGGGGGGGCTACAATGAGCAGTTCTTC.

This chain uses TRBV6-1 with TRBJ2-5; D unclear. The germline V gene has CDR1 MNHNS and CDR2 SASEGT. This CDR3 has 12 residues. V lost 5 bases and J 4 bases, leaving 8 bases between the germline ends. Here the CDR3 DNA reads TGTGCCAGCAGTAAACAGAGAGAGACCCAGTACTTC. Translating gives CASSKQRETQYF.

The J gene is TRBJ2-7, the V gene TRBV5-4, with TRBD1 matching 8 bases. Germline V gene data show CDR1 as SGHNT and CDR2 as YYREEE (reference sequence). CDR3 size: 14 residues. The ends lost 2 bases at V and 3 bases at J; junction bases unmatched: 4. The CDR3 sequence is CASSLTGTGYEQYF. In DNA form, the CDR3 reads TGTGCCAGCAGCTTAACCGGGACAGGCTACGAGCAGTACTTC. Based on the CDR3 plus reference TRBV5-4 and TRBJ2-7, the full variable domain is ETGVTQSPTHLIKTRGQQVTLRCSSQSGHNTVSWYQQALGQGPQFIFQYYREEENGRGNFPPRFSGLQFPNYSSELNVNALELDDSALYLCASSLTGTGYEQYFGPGTRLTVT.

Of note for this clone: Sequence at one end of the junction differs from germline and may be a read error. The V call is TRBV28, the J call TRBJ1-1; tentatively, D is TRBD1 (5 bases). Looked up from germline, CDR1 is MDHEN and CDR2 is SYDVKM. The CDR3 sequence is 14 residues long. The DNA for the CDR3 is TGTGCCGGCAGTTTACCCCCTGGGGGGAGGGGAGCTTTCTTT. Translating gives CAGSLPPGGRGAFF.

The chain employs TRBV2 and TRBJ1-6; 11 bases are shared with TRBD1. The CDR3 is 14 residues long. V dropped 7 bases and J dropped 11; count of bases not matched to a gene: 7. Germline V gene data show CDR1 as SNHLY and CDR2 as FYNNEI. DNA for the CDR3: TGTGCCAGCACCGGACAGGGGGCGCGTACACCCCTCCACTTT. Its translation: CASTGQGARTPLHF.

J is TRBJ1-6 and V is TRBV9, with TRBD1 as a possible D gene (6 bases). CDR3 length equals 16 residues. Trimming took 0 bases from V and 10 from J, leaving 17 bases between them. Germline-derived CDR1 and CDR2 are SGDLS and YYNGEE. The CDR3 here is CASSVARNRERSPLHF. The CDR3 nucleotides are TGTGCCAGCAGCGTAGCTAGGAACAGGGAGAGATCACCCCTCCACTTT.

The genes are TRBV6-6 and TRBJ1-2; D call uncertain. The CDR3 runs to 13 residues. Germline-derived CDR1 and CDR2 are MNHNY and SVGAGI (reference sequence). V was clipped by 6 bases and J by 8 bases, with 16 bases between them. The CDR3 DNA reads as TGTGCCAGCAGACCCGGGCCCGGGAAAGGCTACACCTTC. Translated, it gives CASRPGPGKGYTF.

The chain combines TRBV28 with TRBJ2-3, with a weak D call TRBD1 (6 bases). Trimming removed 4 bases at V and 4 bases at J, with 15 bases between. The CDR3 totals 15 residues. In germline, CDR1 is MDHEN, CDR2 SYDVKM. CDR3 protein: CASSSRGVGSDTQYF. The CDR3 nucleotides are TGTGCCAGCAGTTCCAGGGGTGTTGGGTCAGATACGCAGTATTTT.

The rearrangement uses TRBV7-3 and TRBJ1-3; possible D gene TRBD1, 6 bases. The CDR3 is 14 residues long. Germline V gives CDR1 SGHTA, CDR2 FQGTGA. V was shortened by 5 bases and J by 2 bases, with 10 bases between the two germline ends. For the CDR3, the DNA is TGTGCCAGCAGCAACGGACAGCCTGGAAACACCATATATTTT. As protein: CASSNGQPGNTIYF.

The chain combines TRBV29-1 with TRBJ1-3, with D possibly being TRBD1 (5 bases). The germline gives CDR1 SQVTM, CDR2 ANQGSEA. V was pared by 1 base and J by 2 bases, with 6 bases between. The CDR3 covers 13 residues. This chain's CDR3 is CSVEAGTGNTIYF. The CDR3 nucleotides read TGCAGCGTTGAAGCAGGGACTGGAAACACCATATATTTT.

The J gene is TRBJ1-5, the V gene TRBV5-8; D uncertain. The V gene lost 6 bases and the J gene lost 3 bases, with 13 bases spanning the gap. This CDR3 contains 14 residues. Germline CDR1 is SGHTS and CDR2 is YDEGEE. CDR3 nucleotide sequence: TGTGCCAGCACCATCGACGGAGCCAATCAGCCCCAGCATTTT. Encoded protein: CASTIDGANQPQHF.

The chain couples TRBV11-1 to TRBJ1-2; a weak D match, TRBD1 (5 bases). Deletions cut 1 base from V and 4 bases from J, with 13 bases between. CDR3 length: 15 amino acids. Germline-derived CDR1 and CDR2 are SGHAT and FQDESV (reference sequence). CDR3 sequence (DNA): TGTGCCAGCAGCTTAGATAACAGGTCGGCCTATGGCTACACCTTC. This encodes CASSLDNRSAYGYTF.

In the case of this clone: The CDR3 end shows no conserved phenylalanine or tryptophan, and so a read error is likely. The chain is built from TRBV14 and TRBJ1-2; TRBD1 aligns across 9 bases. The CDR3 consists of 16 residues. Germline CDR1 and CDR2: SGHDN and FVKESK. The trim removed 0 bases at V and 4 bases at J, leaving 6 bases unmatched. The CDR3 DNA follows: TGTGCCAGCAGCCAAGATGGGACAGGGAGCTTCTATGGCTACACCCTC. Translating it yields CASSQDGTGSFYGYTL.

The chain couples TRBV10-3 to TRBJ2-3, with 11 bases lining up with TRBD2. The CDR3 consists of 17 residues. V shed 3 bases and J 0 bases; nucleotides not matched to a gene: 5. CDR1 ENHRY and CDR2 SYGVKD come from the germline V gene. CDR3 protein: CAISDPSGGPSTDTQYF. The CDR3 DNA reads as TGTGCCATCAGTGACCCTAGCGGGGGGCCCAGCACAGATACGCAGTATTTT.

Only a few counts were recorded for this clone. The DNA of the CDR3 is TGTGCCACCTCCACCCAGGGAGCCAAAAACATTCAGTACTTC. It yields the protein CATSTQGAKNIQYF. The gene calls are TRBV6-5 and TRBJ2-4; TRBD1 might be the D (5 bases). Germline CDR1 reads MNHEY; CDR2 reads SVGAGI. The V end was cut by 10 bases, the J end by 0 bases, with 13 bases between. The CDR3 totals 14 residues.

The chain employs TRBV15 and TRBJ1-2; D unclear. V was trimmed by 2 bases and J by 8 bases, leaving 18 bases between them. The CDR3 contains 15 residues. Germline CDR1 LNHNV, CDR2 YYDKDF (reference sequence). In DNA, the CDR3 is TGTGCCACCAGCAGAACCGCAGGCCCGTTTATGGGCTACACCTTC. It yields the protein CATSRTAGPFMGYTF.